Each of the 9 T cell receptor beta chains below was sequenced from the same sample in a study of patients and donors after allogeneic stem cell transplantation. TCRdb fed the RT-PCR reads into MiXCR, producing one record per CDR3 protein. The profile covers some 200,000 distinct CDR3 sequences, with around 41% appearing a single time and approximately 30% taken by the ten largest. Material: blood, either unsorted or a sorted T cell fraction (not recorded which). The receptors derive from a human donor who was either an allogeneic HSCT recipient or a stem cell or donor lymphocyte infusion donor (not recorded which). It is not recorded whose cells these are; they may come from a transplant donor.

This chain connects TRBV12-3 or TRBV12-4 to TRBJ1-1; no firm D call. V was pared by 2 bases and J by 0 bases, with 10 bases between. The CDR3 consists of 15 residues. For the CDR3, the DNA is TGTGCCAGCAGTTTAAGGACGGGGATGAACACTGAAGCTTTCTTT. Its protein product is CASSLRTGMNTEAFF.

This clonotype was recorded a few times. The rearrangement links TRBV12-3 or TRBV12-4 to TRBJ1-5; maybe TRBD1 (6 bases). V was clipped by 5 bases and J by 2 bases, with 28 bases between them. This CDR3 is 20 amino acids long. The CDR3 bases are TGTGCCAGCAGTCCCTTTCGGGACAATGTCATCCCCTGGGGCAATCAGCCCCAGCATTTT. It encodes CASSPFRDNVIPWGNQPQHF.

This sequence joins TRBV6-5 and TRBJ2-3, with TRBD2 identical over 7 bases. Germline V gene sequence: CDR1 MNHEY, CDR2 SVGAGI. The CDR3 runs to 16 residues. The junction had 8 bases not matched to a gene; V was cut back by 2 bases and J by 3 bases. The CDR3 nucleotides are TGTGCCAGCAGTTACGAGGGCGGGAGAGGTACAGATACGCAGTATTTT. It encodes CASSYEGGRGTDTQYF.

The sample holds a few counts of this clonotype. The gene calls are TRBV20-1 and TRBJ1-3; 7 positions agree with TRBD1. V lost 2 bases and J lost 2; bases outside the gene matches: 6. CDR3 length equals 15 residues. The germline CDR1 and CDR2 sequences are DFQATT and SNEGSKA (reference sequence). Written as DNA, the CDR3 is TGCAGTGCTAGATTCCTGGACAGGCCTGGAAACACCATATATTTT. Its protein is CSARFLDRPGNTIYF.

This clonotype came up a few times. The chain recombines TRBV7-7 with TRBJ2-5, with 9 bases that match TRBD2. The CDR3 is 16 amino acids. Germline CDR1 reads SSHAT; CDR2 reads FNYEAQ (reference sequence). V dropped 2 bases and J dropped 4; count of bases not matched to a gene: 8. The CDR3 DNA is TGTGCCAGCAGCTTAAGGCTAGCGGGACGGGTAGAGACCCAGTACTTC. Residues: CASSLRLAGRVETQYF.

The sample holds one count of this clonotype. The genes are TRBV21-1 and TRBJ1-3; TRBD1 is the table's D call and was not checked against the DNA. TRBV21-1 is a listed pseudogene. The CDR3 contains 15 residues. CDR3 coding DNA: TGTGCCAGCAGCCTGGTGGGGCACTCTGGAAACACCATATATTTT. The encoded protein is CASSLVGHSGNTIYF.

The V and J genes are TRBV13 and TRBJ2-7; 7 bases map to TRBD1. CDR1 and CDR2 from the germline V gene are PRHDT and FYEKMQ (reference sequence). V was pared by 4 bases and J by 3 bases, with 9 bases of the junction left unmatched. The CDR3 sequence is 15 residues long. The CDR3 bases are TGTGCCAGCAGCTCAAACAGGGGTCGGGGCTACGAGCAGTACTTC. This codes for CASSSNRGRGYEQYF.

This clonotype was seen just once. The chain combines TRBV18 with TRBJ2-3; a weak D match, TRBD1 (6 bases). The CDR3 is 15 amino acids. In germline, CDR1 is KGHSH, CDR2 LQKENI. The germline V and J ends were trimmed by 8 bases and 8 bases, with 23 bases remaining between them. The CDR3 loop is CASTWGQQAGGTQYF. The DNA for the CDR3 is TGTGCCAGCACCTGGGGGCAACAGGCGGGCGGTACGCAGTATTTT.

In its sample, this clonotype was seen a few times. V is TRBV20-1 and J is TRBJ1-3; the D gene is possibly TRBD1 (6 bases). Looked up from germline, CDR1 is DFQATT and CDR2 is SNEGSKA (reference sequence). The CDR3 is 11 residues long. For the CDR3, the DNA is TGCAGGCCGGGGGGCGTGGACACCATATATTTT. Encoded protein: CRPGGVDTIYF.